This record covers a single TCR beta chain. The antigen remains undetermined. Primers for the PCR totalled 60 Vbeta and 13 Jbeta. Data came from immunoSEQ multiplex PCR; TCRdb stores just in-frame clones and leaves some out. Of roughly 100,000 clones listed, about 71% are singletons. In germline, CDR1 is MNHEY, CDR2 SVGAGI. Trimming cost V 6 bases and J 10 bases, with 17 bases left between them. This CDR3 has 13 residues. This entry is derived from a study of cytomegalovirus exposure and HLA in healthy donors. Notes on the study in general: Sequencing likely produced, as an artifact, a cluster of highly shared sequence variants. CMV serostatus was the only immune exposure information that was available.

This chain uses TRBV6-5 with TRBJ2-3; D unclear. This sequence was found in a woman between 45 and 60 years old in good health and CMV-seronegative. Sequenced: PBMCs. CDR3 DNA: TGTGCCAGCAGCGACCAGAGTGGCACAGCGCAGTATTTT. It translates to CASSDQSGTAQYF.